The 23 T cell receptor beta chains below were found in one sample sequenced in a study of T cells expressing NK-cell markers. Reprocessing the 5' RACE reads, TCRdb reports a single entry for every CDR3 protein and omits DNA. The sample's table shows roughly 280,000 distinct CDR3 sequences. Sequenced: blood T cells: a sorted CD56 or NKG2C T cell subset, CD4+ or CD8+ T cells, or bulk PBMC T cells (not recorded which). Receptor source: a man younger than 35 in good health.

This rearrangement joins TRBV13 to TRBJ2-1; TCRdb's D gene call, TRBD2, goes unchecked for lack of DNA. Germline lookup yields CDR1 PRHDT and CDR2 FYEKMQ (reference sequence). This CDR3 spans 17 amino acids. CDR3 protein: CASSSPKLAEKYNEQFF.

The chain is built from TRBV29-1 and TRBJ2-3; TCRdb's assignment of TRBD1 cannot be checked, as there is no DNA. Looked up from germline, CDR1 is SQVTM and CDR2 is ANQGSEA. The CDR3 has 14 amino acids. The CDR3 is CSVQAGGNTDTQYF.

The V call is TRBV7-2, the J call TRBJ2-3; TCRdb calls TRBD2, which cannot be checked without DNA. This CDR3 contains 16 residues. Germline CDR1 and CDR2: SGHTA and FQGNSA. The CDR3 spells CASSGDFLAGAVTQYF.

This sequence joins TRBV21-1 and TRBJ2-6. TRBV21-1 is a pseudogene locus. This CDR3 is built from 16 residues. The CDR3 here is CASTVGVNSGANVLTF.

The J gene is TRBJ1-2, the V gene TRBV6-1. This CDR3 comprises 14 residues. Germline lookup yields CDR1 MNHNS and CDR2 SASEGT. CDR3: CASREEPSNYGYTF.

The chain combines TRBV12-3 or TRBV12-4 with TRBJ2-1; the D gene TCRdb calls, TRBD1, cannot be checked with no DNA. This CDR3 has 16 residues. The CDR3 protein is CASGTIRDRGHNEQFF.

The rearrangement joins TRBV20-1 to TRBJ2-3. The CDR3 consists of 14 residues. Germline assignment: CDR1 DFQATT and CDR2 SNEGSKA (reference sequence). This CDR3 is CSARAGGITDTQYF.

This sequence joins TRBV7-2 and TRBJ2-1; no DNA is available, so the TRBD2 call from TCRdb remains unchecked. The CDR3 sequence is 15 residues long. CDR1 and CDR2 from the germline V gene are SGHTA and FQGNSA. This CDR3 reads CASSLEGLVDNEQFF.

This chain uses TRBV7-2 with TRBJ2-3; TCRdb's D call, TRBD2, is unchecked because there is no DNA. Germline V gives CDR1 SGHTA, CDR2 FQGNSA. The CDR3 sequence is 16 residues long. This chain's CDR3 is CASSFRGAGGADTQYF.

V is TRBV7-6 and J is TRBJ1-3; TCRdb indicates TRBD1, and absent DNA this call remains unverified. Per germline, CDR1 SGHVS and CDR2 FNYEAQ. The CDR3 loop spans 15 amino acids. The CDR3 here is CASSHRTVSGNTIYF.

This chain joins TRBV24-1 and TRBJ2-5; TCRdb outputs TRBD2, but without DNA this stays unchecked. CDR1 and CDR2 (germline): KGHDR, SFDVKD. The CDR3 is made up of 16 amino acids. CDR3 residues: CATSDFGSGREETQYF.

The V gene is TRBV7-8, the J gene TRBJ2-1; TCRdb calls TRBD1, which cannot be checked without DNA. The CDR3 is 13 residues long. CDR1 is SGHVS and CDR2 is FQNEAQ in the germline V gene. The CDR3 protein is CASSPRWGNEQFF. Together with reference TRBV7-8 and TRBJ2-1, the CDR3 gives the full variable domain: GAGVSQSPRYKVAKRGQDVALRCDPISGHVSLFWYQQALGQGPEFLTYFQNEAQLDKSGLPSDRFFAERPEGSVSTLKIQRTQQEDSAVYLCASSPRWGNEQFFGPGTRLTVL.

The chain recombines TRBV5-1 with TRBJ2-7; there is no DNA to check the TCRdb D call of TRBD2. The CDR3 has 14 amino acids. Germline CDR1 and CDR2: SGHRS and YFSETQ. CDR3 region: CASSLVGSIYEQYF.

The CDR3 reads CATRGGTYEQYF. V gene TRBV15 combines with J gene TRBJ2-7. Germline V lookup: CDR1 LNHNV, CDR2 YYDKDF (reference sequence). CDR3 length equals 12 residues.

The chain uses TRBV7-2 and TRBJ2-4; TCRdb indicates TRBD1, and absent DNA this call remains unverified. The CDR3 runs to 13 residues. Germline V gene sequence: CDR1 SGHTA, CDR2 FQGNSA. The chain's CDR3 is CASSFNGGPIPYF.

V and J are TRBV12-3 or TRBV12-4 and TRBJ1-2; the TCRdb call, TRBD1, lacks DNA for checking. CDR3 length: 15 residues. The CDR3 loop reads CASTQFGGSGYGYTF.

This chain connects TRBV9 to TRBJ2-3. This CDR3 comprises 14 residues. Looked up from germline, CDR1 is SGDLS and CDR2 is YYNGEE. CDR3 sequence reads: CASSVTGGDSTQYF.

This chain uses TRBV12-3 or TRBV12-4 with TRBJ2-2; the D gene TCRdb calls, TRBD2, cannot be checked with no DNA. This CDR3 comprises 17 residues. The CDR3 spells CASTPGRSGGPGRELFF.

The rearrangement joins TRBV20-1 to TRBJ2-5; absent DNA, TCRdb's TRBD2 call cannot be checked. The CDR3 length is 12 residues. The V gene's germline CDR1 is DFQATT and CDR2 SNEGSKA (reference sequence). This CDR3 is CSAAGRGETQYF.

The rearrangement joins TRBV15 to TRBJ2-1. CDR1 LNHNV and CDR2 YYDKDF come from the germline V gene (reference sequence). This CDR3 region has 15 residues. CDR3 amino acids: CATSMGSLPRGEQFF.

The rearrangement uses TRBV25-1 and TRBJ1-1; no DNA is available, so the TRBD1 call from TCRdb remains unchecked. The CDR3 length is 15 residues. In germline, CDR1 is MGHDK, CDR2 SYGVNS. CDR3 sequence reads: CASSDKGSGVTEAFF. Full variable domain (rest looked up from reference TRBV25-1 and TRBJ1-1): EADIYQTPRYLVIGTGKKITLECSQTMGHDKMYWYQQDPGMELHLIHYSYGVNSTEKGDLSSESTVSRIRTEHFPLTLESARPSHTSQYLCASSDKGSGVTEAFFGQGTRLTVV.

The chain couples TRBV25-1 to TRBJ2-1; absent DNA, TCRdb's TRBD2 call cannot be checked. The V gene's germline CDR1 is MGHDK and CDR2 SYGVNS. The CDR3 sequence is 17 residues long. The CDR3 is CASSELMGLAAYNEQFF.

This chain connects TRBV7-9 to TRBJ2-2; TCRdb's D call of TRBD1 is untestable without DNA. Germline V CDR1 and CDR2: SEHNR, FQNEAQ (reference sequence). CDR3 length equals 14 residues. The CDR3 loop is CAFEGVRSTGELFF.